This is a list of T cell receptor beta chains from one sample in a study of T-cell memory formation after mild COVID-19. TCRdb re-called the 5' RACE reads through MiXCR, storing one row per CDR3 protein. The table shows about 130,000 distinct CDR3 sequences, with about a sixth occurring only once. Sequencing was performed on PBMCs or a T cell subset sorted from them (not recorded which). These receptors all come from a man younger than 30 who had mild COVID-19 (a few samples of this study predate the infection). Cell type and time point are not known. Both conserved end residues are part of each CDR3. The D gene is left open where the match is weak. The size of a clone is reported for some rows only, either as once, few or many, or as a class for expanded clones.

CDR3nt: TGTGCCAGCAGTTTCGGTGTGTGGGGCAGGGGGCACGGGGGCCGGACAGATACGCAGTATTTT
CDR3aa: CASSFGVWGRGHGGRTDTQYF
j_gene: TRBJ2-3
v_gene: TRBV12-3/TRBV12-4
d_gene: TRBD1
abundance: few

CDR3nt: TGTGCCTGGAGCGAGGACAGGTACGAGCAGTACTTC
CDR3aa: CAWSEDRYEQYF
j_gene: TRBJ2-7
v_gene: TRBV30
d_gene: TRBD1
abundance: medium-sized

CDR3nt: TGTGCCAGCAGTTACGACGTGCGGGGCCTCTCTGGAAACACCATATATTTT
CDR3aa: CASSYDVRGLSGNTIYF
j_gene: TRBJ1-3
v_gene: TRBV6-5
d_gene: NA
abundance: NA

CDR3nt: TGCGCCAGCAGCCAGCGGCCCGGGACAGGGATCGGGGAGCTGTTTTTT
CDR3aa: CASSQRPGTGIGELFF
j_gene: TRBJ2-2
v_gene: TRBV4-3
d_gene: TRBD1
abundance: many

CDR3nt: TGTGCCAGCTCCCAGGACTATGGCTACACCTTC
CDR3aa: CASSQDYGYTF
j_gene: TRBJ1-2
v_gene: TRBV18
d_gene: NA
abundance: few

CDR3nt: TGTGCCAGCAGCTTATTCTTTCCGGGAGATACGCAGTATTTT
CDR3aa: CASSLFFPGDTQYF
j_gene: TRBJ2-3
v_gene: TRBV7-9
d_gene: NA
abundance: NA

CDR3nt: TGTGCCAGCATCCAAACAGGAGGAGAGACCCAGTACTTC
CDR3aa: CASIQTGGETQYF
j_gene: TRBJ2-5
v_gene: TRBV6-6
d_gene: NA
abundance: NA

CDR3nt: TGCAGTGCTTACCAGGGGTTCCCCCAAGAGACCCAGTACTTC
CDR3aa: CSAYQGFPQETQYF
j_gene: TRBJ2-5
v_gene: TRBV20-1
d_gene: NA
abundance: NA

CDR3nt: TGTGCCAGCAGTTTAGGGGACAGCACCTATGGCTACACCTTC
CDR3aa: CASSLGDSTYGYTF
j_gene: TRBJ1-2
v_gene: TRBV12-3/TRBV12-4
d_gene: TRBD1
abundance: few

CDR3nt: TGTGCCAGCAGCCAGACGGTCGCTGGGGATTCACCCCTCCACTTT
CDR3aa: CASSQTVAGDSPLHF
j_gene: TRBJ1-6
v_gene: TRBV5-6
d_gene: NA
abundance: few

CDR3nt: TGCGCCAGCAGCCCGACAGGGGCCAGTGGCTACACCTTC
CDR3aa: CASSPTGASGYTF
j_gene: TRBJ1-2
v_gene: TRBV5-1
d_gene: TRBD1
abundance: NA

CDR3nt: TGTGCCAGCAGTCGGACACCTCTGAACACTGAAGCTTTCTTT
CDR3aa: CASSRTPLNTEAFF
j_gene: TRBJ1-1
v_gene: TRBV28
d_gene: NA
abundance: NA

CDR3nt: TGTGCCAGCAGCTATTCTAGCGGTCCGGGGCATACGCAGTATTTT
CDR3aa: CASSYSSGPGHTQYF
j_gene: TRBJ2-3
v_gene: TRBV6-2/TRBV6-3
d_gene: TRBD2
abundance: NA

CDR3nt: TGTGCCAGCAGCCAAGGACAGGCCAACGTCCTGACTTTC
CDR3aa: CASSQGQANVLTF
j_gene: TRBJ2-6
v_gene: TRBV7-2
d_gene: NA
abundance: few

CDR3nt: TGTGCCAGCAGCGGCTACAGGGCCCACTATGGCTACACCTTC
CDR3aa: CASSGYRAHYGYTF
j_gene: TRBJ1-2
v_gene: TRBV7-9
d_gene: NA
abundance: NA

CDR3nt: TGCAGCGTTGCTCCGCGATTCAACAATGAGCAGTTCTTC
CDR3aa: CSVAPRFNNEQFF
j_gene: TRBJ2-1
v_gene: TRBV29-1
d_gene: NA
abundance: medium-sized

CDR3nt: TGTGCCAGCAGTTACCGGAGGGAGCAGTTCTTC
CDR3aa: CASSYRREQFF
j_gene: TRBJ2-1
v_gene: TRBV6-5
d_gene: NA
abundance: NA